The clone carrying this T cell receptor beta chain was counted a few times. The antigen remains unidentified. PCR primers comprised 60 Vbeta and 13 Jbeta primers. Method: immunoSEQ multiplex PCR; TCRdb's copy keeps in-frame clones and lacks some. Altogether 210,000 or so clones are present, 65% to 80% being singletons, with the ten largest covering less than 20%. This entry belongs to a study of cytomegalovirus exposure and HLA in healthy donors. General study points: TCR beta chains numbering some 160 were designated cytomegalovirus-associated. Confirmation in vitro established that a few CMV-associated chains were specific for CMV antigens. The later analysis indicated that the majority of CMV-associated TCR beta chains appeared HLA-restricted. As was reported, the classifier diagnosed cytomegalovirus status with high specificity and sensitivity.

Trimming removed 5 bases from V and 6 bases from J; junction bases left unmatched: 12. This CDR3 contains 16 residues. Germline V gene lookup returns CDR1 SGDLS and CDR2 YYNGEE. The sequence was obtained from a man between 40 and 49 years old in good health and CMV-seronegative. The chain employs TRBV9 and TRBJ2-2; 8 positions match TRBD1. The sequencing input was PBMCs. This chain's CDR3 is CASRDDRGGEAGELFF. DNA of the CDR3: TGTGCCAGCAGAGACGACAGGGGCGGTGAGGCCGGGGAGCTGTTTTTT.